This T cell receptor (beta chain) was retrieved from a study of early T cells in non-severe SARS-CoV-2 infection. About the study: With bulk RNA from unsorted whole blood as input, sequencing yielded unpaired chains. General study results and limits: The study's VDJdb matching favored anti-spike CD8 responses and missed private and CD4 specificities.

This clonotype was counted a few times. Its antigen is still unknown. The trim removed 4 bases at V and 2 bases at J, leaving 6 bases unmatched. The CDR3 extends over 16 amino acids. Germline CDR1 SGHDT, CDR2 YYEEEE. The library protocol tagged individual cDNA molecules with unique molecular identifiers. MiXCR, run by TCRdb on the 5' RACE reads, gives a single entry per CDR3 protein. The table records 50,000 to 60,000 distinct CDR3 sequences, under 14% of them present only once. Source material: whole blood. This chain joins TRBV5-6 and TRBJ2-3; TRBD2 matches at 11 bases. This TCR was sampled from an adult who was a healthcare worker with PCR-confirmed SARS-CoV-2 infection or an uninfected control (not recorded which). The CDR3 loop is CASSGGTSGTTDTQYF. The CDR3 nucleotides are TGTGCCAGCAGCGGAGGGACTAGCGGAACCACAGATACGCAGTATTTT.